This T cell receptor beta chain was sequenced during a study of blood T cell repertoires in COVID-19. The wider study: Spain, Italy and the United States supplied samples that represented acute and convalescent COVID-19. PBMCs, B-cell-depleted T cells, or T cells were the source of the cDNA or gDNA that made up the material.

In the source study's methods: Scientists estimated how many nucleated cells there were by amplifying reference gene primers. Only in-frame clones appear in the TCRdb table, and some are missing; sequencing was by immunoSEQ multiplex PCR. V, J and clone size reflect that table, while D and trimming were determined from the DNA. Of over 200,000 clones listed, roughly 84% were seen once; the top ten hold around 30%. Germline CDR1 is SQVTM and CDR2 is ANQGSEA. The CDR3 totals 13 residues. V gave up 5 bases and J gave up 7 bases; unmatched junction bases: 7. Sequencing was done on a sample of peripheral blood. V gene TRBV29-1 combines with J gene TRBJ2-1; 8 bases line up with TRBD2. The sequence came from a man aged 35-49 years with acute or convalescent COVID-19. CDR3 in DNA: TGCAGCGTTACTACTAGCGGTGAGAATGAGCAGTTCTTC. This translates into CSVTTSGENEQFF.